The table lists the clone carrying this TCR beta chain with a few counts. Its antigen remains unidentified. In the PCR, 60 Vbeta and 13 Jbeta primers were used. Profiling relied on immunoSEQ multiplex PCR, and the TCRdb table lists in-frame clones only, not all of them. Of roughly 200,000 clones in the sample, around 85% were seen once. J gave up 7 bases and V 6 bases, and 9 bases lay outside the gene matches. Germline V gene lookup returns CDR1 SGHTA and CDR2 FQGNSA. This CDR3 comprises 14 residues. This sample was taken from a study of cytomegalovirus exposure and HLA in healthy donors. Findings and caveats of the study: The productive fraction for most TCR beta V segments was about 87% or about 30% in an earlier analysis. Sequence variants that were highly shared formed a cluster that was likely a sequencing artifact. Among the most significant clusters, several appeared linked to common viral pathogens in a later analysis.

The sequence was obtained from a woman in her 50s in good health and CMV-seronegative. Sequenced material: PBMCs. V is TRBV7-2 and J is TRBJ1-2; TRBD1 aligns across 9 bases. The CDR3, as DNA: TGTGCCAGCAGGAGGACAGGGGACCTTATTGGCTACACCTTC. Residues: CASRRTGDLIGYTF.